This T cell receptor (beta chain) came from a study of T cells in tuberculosis. Study context: A South African cohort included IGRA-negative adolescents, latently infected IGRA-positive adolescents and adults with active tuberculosis.

This CDR3 contains 14 residues. With 7 bases clipped from V and 6 bases from J, the junction kept 10 bases outside the gene matches. CDR1 is LNHDA, CDR2 SQIVND, per germline (reference sequence). The time point here: new active TB diagnosis, blood taken before or within 7 days of starting treatment. This table comes from immunoSEQ multiplex PCR, and its TCRdb copy is limited to in-frame clones, with some not included. This sample carries 25,000 to 35,000 clones, around 90% of them seen once, and the ten largest clones take around 7%. This sequence originates from an adult with tuberculosis. The rearrangement links TRBV19 to TRBJ1-2, with 8 bases aligning to TRBD1. This specimen was PBMCs, taken at tuberculosis diagnosis. CDR3 region: CASTLWTGSDGYTF. In DNA, the CDR3 is TGTGCCAGTACCCTCTGGACAGGGTCAGATGGCTACACCTTC.